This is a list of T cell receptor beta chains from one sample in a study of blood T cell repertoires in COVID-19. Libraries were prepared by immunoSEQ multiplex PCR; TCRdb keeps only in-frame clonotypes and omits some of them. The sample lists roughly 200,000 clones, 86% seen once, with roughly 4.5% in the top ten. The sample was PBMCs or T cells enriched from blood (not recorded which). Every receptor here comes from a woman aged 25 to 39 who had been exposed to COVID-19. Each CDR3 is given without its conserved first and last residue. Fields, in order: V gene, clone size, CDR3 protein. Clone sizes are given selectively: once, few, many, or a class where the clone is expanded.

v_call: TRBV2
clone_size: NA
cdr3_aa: ASRADRGTQY

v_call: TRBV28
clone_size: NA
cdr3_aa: ASSPQGTPPYEQY

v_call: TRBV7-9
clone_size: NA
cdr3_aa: ASSGTGGGETQY

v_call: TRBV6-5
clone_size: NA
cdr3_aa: ASGITWDSIETQY

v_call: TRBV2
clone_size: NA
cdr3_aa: ASRGQGSGNNSPLH

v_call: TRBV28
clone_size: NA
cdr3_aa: ASRPLQMPMNTEAF

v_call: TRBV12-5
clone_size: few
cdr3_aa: ASGLVVSGKHYGYT

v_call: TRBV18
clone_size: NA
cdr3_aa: ASSPGGWNYGYT

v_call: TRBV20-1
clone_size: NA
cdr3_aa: SASGTGANQPQH

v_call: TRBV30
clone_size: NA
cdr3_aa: AWNRQGSSYEQY

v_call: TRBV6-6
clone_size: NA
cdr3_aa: ASLTGDGQPQH

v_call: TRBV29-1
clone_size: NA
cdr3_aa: SVEFGTGLVGQETQY